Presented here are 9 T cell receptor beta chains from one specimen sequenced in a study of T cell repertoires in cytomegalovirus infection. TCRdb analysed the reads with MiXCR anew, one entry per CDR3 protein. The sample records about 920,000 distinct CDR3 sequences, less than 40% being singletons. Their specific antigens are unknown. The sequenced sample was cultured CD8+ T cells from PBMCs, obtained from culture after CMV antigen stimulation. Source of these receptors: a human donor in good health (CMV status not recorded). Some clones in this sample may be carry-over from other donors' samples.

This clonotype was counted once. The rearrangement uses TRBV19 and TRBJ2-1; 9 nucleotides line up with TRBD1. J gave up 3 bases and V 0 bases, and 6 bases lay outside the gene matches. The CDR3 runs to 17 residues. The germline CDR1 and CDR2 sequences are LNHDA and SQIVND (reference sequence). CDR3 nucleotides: TGTGCCAGTAGTATAGATTTAGGACAGGGGTTCTACAATGAGCAGTTCTTC. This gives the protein CASSIDLGQGFYNEQFF.

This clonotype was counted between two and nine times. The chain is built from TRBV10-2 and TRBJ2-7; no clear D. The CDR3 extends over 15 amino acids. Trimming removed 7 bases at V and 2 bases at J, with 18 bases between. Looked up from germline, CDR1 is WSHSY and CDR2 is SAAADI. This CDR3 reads CASTPNPLTPYEQYF. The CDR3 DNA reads TGCGCCAGCACCCCAAACCCCTTGACACCCTACGAGCAGTACTTC.

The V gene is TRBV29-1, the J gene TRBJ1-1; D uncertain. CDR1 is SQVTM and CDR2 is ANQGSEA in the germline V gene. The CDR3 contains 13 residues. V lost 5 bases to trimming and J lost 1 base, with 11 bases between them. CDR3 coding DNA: TGCAGCGTTTTCGGAGCCTGGAACACTGAAGCTTTCTTT. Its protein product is CSVFGAWNTEAFF.

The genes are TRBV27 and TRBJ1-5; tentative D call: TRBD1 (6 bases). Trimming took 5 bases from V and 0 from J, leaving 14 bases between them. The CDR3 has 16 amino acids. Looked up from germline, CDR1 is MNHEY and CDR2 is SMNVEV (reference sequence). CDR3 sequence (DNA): TGTGCCAGCAGTCCCACAGGGTTTCATAGCAATCAGCCCCAGCATTTT. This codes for CASSPTGFHSNQPQHF.

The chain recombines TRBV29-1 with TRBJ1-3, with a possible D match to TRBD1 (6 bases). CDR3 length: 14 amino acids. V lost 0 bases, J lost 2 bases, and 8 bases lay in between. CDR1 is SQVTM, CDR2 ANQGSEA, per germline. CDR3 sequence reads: CSVEDPGAGNTIYF. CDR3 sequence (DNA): TGCAGCGTTGAAGATCCAGGGGCTGGAAACACCATATATTTT.

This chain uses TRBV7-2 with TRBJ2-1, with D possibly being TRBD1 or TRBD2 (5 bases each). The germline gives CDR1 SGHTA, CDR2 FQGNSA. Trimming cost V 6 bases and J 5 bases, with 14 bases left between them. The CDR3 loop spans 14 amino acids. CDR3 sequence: CASSWGPGNNEQFF. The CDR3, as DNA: TGTGCCAGCAGTTGGGGACCCGGAAACAATGAGCAGTTCTTC.

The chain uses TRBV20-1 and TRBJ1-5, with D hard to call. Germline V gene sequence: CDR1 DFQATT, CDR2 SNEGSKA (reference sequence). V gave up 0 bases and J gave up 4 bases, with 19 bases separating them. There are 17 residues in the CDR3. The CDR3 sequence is CSARDLGDTGLNQPQHF. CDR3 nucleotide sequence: TGCAGTGCTAGAGATCTGGGAGACACCGGCTTAAATCAGCCCCAGCATTTT.

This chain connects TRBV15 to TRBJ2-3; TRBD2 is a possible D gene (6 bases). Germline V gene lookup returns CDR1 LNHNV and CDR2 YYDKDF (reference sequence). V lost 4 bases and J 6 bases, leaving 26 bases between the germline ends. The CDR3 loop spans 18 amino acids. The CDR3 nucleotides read TGTGCCACCAGCACCCCATGGGGCGGGGTTACACCAAGGGATACGCAGTATTTT. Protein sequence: CATSTPWGGVTPRDTQYF.

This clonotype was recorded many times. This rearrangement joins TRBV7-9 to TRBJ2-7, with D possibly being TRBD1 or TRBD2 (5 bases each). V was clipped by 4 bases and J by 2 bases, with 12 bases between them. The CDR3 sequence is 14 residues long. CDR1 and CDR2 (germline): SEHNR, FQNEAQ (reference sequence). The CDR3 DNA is TGTGCCAGCAGCTCTTGGGGGTCCACCTACGAGCAGTACGTC. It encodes CASSSWGSTYEQYV.